Below, one T cell receptor (beta chain) is given with its context. The CDR3 loop spans 13 amino acids. V was pared by 0 bases and J by 9 bases, with 10 bases between. In germline, CDR1 is SGDLS, CDR2 YYNGEE. TCR beta chains were sequenced at survey level with immunoSEQ. TCRdb keeps only in-frame clones here, not all; method: immunoSEQ multiplex PCR. Among approximately 70,000 clones listed, 85% to 95% were seen once. The sequence came from a man between 40 and 49 years old with rheumatoid arthritis. The chain joins TRBV9 to TRBJ2-1; D may match TRBD1 or TRBD2 (5 bases each). Material: PBMCs. CDR3 sequence: CASSVADGGEQFF. CDR3 nucleotides: TGTGCCAGCAGCGTAGCTGATGGGGGTGAGCAGTTCTTC.